This record looks at one T cell receptor beta chain sequence and its context. The target antigen is unknown. Here immunoSEQ multiplex PCR was the method, and the copy in TCRdb shows in-frame clones only, minus some. The sample has 75,000 to 80,000 clones; 83% are singletons. Library input was about 2 micrograms of DNA from cryopreserved PBMCs. V shed 0 bases and J shed 0 bases, with 11 bases lying between them. Germline values: CDR1 SGHTA, CDR2 FQGTGA. This CDR3 spans 17 amino acids. The data were obtained in a study of cytotoxic CD8 clonotypes in ibrutinib-treated CLL. Notes on the study in general: Baseline clonality was higher than in age-matched healthy donors and moved in step with circulating CD8+ T-cell counts. The study sampled sustained-remission and progressing patients at different times.

This TCR derives from a human donor with chronic lymphocytic leukemia. Sequencing used PBMCs, obtained after 24 months of ibrutinib treatment. This rearrangement joins TRBV7-3 to TRBJ2-2, with TRBD1 as a possible D gene (6 bases). As DNA, the CDR3 is TGTGCCAGCAGCTTAACTCGGGACAACCCGAACACCGGGGAGCTGTTTTTT. Translating gives CASSLTRDNPNTGELFF.